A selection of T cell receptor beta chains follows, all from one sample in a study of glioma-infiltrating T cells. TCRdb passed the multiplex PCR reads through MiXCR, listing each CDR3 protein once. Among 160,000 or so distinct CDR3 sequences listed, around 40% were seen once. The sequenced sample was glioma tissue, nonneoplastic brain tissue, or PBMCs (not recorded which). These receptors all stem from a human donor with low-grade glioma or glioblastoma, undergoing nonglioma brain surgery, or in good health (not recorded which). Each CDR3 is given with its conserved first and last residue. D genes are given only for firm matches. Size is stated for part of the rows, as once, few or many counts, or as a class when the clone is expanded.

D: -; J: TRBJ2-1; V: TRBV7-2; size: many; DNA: TGTGCCAGCAGTATTTGGGATGAGCAGTTCTTC; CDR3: CASSIWDEQFF
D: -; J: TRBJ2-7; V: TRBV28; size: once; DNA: TGTGCCAGCAGTTCAGTATTCTTAAACGCCTACGACCAGTACTTC; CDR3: CASSSVFLNAYDQYF
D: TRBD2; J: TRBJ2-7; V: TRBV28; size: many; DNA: TGTGCCAGCAGTTCAGCGGGAGCTATCGGCGAGCAGTACTTC; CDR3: CASSSAGAIGEQYF
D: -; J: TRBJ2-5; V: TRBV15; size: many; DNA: TGTGCCACCAGCAGAGATAACGGCAATTTGTTGCAGACCCAGTACTTC; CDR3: CATSRDNGNLLQTQYF
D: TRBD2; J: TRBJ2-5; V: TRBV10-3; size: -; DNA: TGTGCCAGTAAACTAGCGGCCGACCAAGAGACCCAGTACTTC; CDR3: CASKLAADQETQYF
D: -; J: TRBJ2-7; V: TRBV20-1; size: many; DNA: TGCAGTGCTAGAGATCTGAACGGGCGCGAGCAGTACTTC; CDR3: CSARDLNGREQYF
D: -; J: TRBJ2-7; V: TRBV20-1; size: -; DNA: TGCAGTGCCACCAGCTGGATGGAGGGCGCCTACGAGCAGTACTTC; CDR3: CSATSWMEGAYEQYF
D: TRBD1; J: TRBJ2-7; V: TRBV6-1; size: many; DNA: TGTGCCAGCAGCACAGGGGTGTCGGGCGAGCAGTACTTC; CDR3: CASSTGVSGEQYF
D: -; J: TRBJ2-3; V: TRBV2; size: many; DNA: TGTGCCAGCCTAAGGGAGTCGAGAGATACGCAGTATTTT; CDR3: CASLRESRDTQYF
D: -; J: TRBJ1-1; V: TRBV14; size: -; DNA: TGTGCCAGCAGCCAAGGGGCAGGCGGAAACACTGAAGCTTTCTTT; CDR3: CASSQGAGGNTEAFF
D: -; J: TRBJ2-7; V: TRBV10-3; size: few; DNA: TGTGCCATCAGTGAGGCTGTTGGCGAGCAGTACTTC; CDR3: CAISEAVGEQYF
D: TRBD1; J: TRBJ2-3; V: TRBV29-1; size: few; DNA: TGCAGCGTCTCGGACAGGGGGACTGCAGATACGCAGTATTTT; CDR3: CSVSDRGTADTQYF
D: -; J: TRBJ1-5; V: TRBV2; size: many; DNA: TGTGCCAGCAGTGTAGTGGGGACGGGCAATCAGCCCCAGCATTTT; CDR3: CASSVVGTGNQPQHF
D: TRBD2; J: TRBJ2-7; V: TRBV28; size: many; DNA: TGTGCCAGCAGAGCGACGGTCGTAGCGGGACGCGAGCAGTACTTC; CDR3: CASRATVVAGREQYF
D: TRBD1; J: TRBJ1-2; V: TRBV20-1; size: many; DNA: TGCAGTGCTAGTCCAGGGGGCGGCGGCTACACCTTC; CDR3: CSASPGGGGYTF
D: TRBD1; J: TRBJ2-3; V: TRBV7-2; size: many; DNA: TGTGCCAGCAGCTCGGACAGGGGTTCGACAGATACGCAGTATTTT; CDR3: CASSSDRGSTDTQYF
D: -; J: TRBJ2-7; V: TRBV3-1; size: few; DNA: TGTGCCAGCAGCCAAGATCGCCGGAACCAGTACTTC; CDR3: CASSQDRRNQYF
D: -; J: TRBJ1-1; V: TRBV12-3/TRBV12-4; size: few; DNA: TGTGCCAGCAGGGACGTTAGAGGAACTGAAGCTTTCTTT; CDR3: CASRDVRGTEAFF
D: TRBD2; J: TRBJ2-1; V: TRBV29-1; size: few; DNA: TGCAGCACCACGGGCGCGGGAGATCTAGATGAGCAGTTCTTC; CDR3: CSTTGAGDLDEQFF
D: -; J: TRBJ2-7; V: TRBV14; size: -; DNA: TGTGCCGGCAGCCACTCTTACGAGGGTCACGAGCAGTACTTC; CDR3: CAGSHSYEGHEQYF
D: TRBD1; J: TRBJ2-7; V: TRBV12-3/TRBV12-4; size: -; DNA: TGTGCCAGCAGTTTTGGACAGGAGACCTACGAGCAGTACTTC; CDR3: CASSFGQETYEQYF